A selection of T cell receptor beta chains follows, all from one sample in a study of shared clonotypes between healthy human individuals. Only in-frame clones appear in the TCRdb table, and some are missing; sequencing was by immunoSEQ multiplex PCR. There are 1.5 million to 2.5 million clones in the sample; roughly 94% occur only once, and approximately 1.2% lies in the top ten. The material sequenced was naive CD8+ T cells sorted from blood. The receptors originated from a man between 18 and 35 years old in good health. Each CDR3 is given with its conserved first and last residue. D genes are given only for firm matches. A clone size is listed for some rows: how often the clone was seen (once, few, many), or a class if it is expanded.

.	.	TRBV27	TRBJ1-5	CASRYTGYSNQPQHF	TGTGCCAGCAGATATACAGGGTACAGCAATCAGCCCCAGCATTTT
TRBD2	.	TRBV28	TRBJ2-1	CASRPQGLAGYNEQFF	TGTGCCAGCAGGCCCCAGGGACTAGCGGGGTACAATGAGCAGTTCTTC
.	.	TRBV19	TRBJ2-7	CASSIGGLASGEQYF	TGTGCCAGTAGTATAGGAGGCCTGGCATCGGGGGAGCAGTACTTC
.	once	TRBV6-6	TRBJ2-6	CASSYGANVLTF	TGTGCCAGCAGTTACGGCGCCAACGTCCTGACTTTC
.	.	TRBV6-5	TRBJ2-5	CASSSFRGTQYF	TGTGCCAGCAGCTCCTTCCGAGGGACCCAGTACTTC
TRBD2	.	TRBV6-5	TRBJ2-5	CASSYSGGEETQYF	TGTGCCAGCAGTTACTCGGGGGGGGAAGAGACCCAGTACTTC
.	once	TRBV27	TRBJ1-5	CASSSGTKQPQHF	TGTGCCAGCAGTTCCGGGACGAAGCAGCCCCAGCATTTT
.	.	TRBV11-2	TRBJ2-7	CASSLGGWRDEQYF	TGTGCCAGCAGCTTAGGGGGGTGGAGGGACGAGCAGTACTTC
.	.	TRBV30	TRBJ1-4	CAWSVLHEEKLFF	TGTGCCTGGAGTGTACTTCATGAGGAAAAACTGTTTTTT
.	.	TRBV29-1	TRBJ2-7	CSVGGGGLSEQYF	TGCAGCGTTGGCGGCGGGGGCCTTTCCGAGCAGTACTTC
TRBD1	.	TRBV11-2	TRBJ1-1	CASSLDWRGTGLNTEAFF	TGTGCCAGCAGCTTAGACTGGCGGGGGACAGGGCTGAACACTGAAGCTTTCTTT
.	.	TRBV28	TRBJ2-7	CASSFGPWGEQYF	TGTGCCAGCAGTTTTGGCCCCTGGGGGGAGCAGTACTTC
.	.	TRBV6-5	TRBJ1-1	CASVPRQTEAFF	TGTGCCAGCGTCCCTAGGCAGACTGAAGCTTTCTTT
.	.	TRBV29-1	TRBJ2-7	CSVEGETGTYEQYF	TGCAGCGTTGAAGGGGAGACAGGCACCTACGAGCAGTACTTC
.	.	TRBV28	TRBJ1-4	CASSLTSSRSVFF	TGTGCCAGCAGTTTAACTTCTTCCAGGTCTGTGTTTTTT
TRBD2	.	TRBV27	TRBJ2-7	CASSLFGGGYEQYF	TGTGCCAGCAGTTTATTCGGCGGGGGGTACGAGCAGTACTTC
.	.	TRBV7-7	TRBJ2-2	CASSQTHLNTGELFF	TGTGCTAGCAGCCAGACTCATCTGAACACCGGGGAGCTGTTTTTT
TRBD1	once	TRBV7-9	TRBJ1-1	CASSHRGRYTEAFF	TGTGCCAGCAGCCACAGGGGGCGATACACTGAAGCTTTCTTT
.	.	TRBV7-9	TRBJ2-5	CASSLDATAAQYF	TGTGCCAGCAGCTTAGACGCGACGGCGGCCCAGTACTTC
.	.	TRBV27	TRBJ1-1	CASSPTGYAEAFF	TGTGCCAGCAGTCCCACAGGGTACGCTGAAGCTTTCTTT
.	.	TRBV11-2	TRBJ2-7	CASSFSLPSEEQYF	TGTGCCAGCAGCTTTTCCTTGCCGTCGGAAGAGCAGTACTTC
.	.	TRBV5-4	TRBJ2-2	CASSPLGDTGELFF	TGTGCCAGCAGTCCTCTCGGGGACACCGGGGAGCTGTTTTTT
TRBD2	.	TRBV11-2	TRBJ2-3	CASSPGGPSTDTQYF	TGTGCCAGCAGCCCGGGGGGGCCAAGCACAGATACGCAGTATTTT
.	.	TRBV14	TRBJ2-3	CASSQDRGFATDTQYF	TGTGCCAGCAGCCAAGACAGGGGATTCGCCACAGATACGCAGTATTTT
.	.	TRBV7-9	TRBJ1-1	CASSPLRFPEAFF	TGTGCCAGCAGCCCTCTGCGTTTCCCTGAAGCTTTCTTT
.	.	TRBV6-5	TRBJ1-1	CASSGGTEAFF	TGTGCCAGCAGCGGTGGGACTGAAGCTTTCTTT
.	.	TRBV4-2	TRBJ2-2	CASSQVPRTGELFF	TGTGCCAGCAGCCAAGTTCCTAGGACCGGGGAGCTGTTTTTT
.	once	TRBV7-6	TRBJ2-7	CASSLVVKGYEQYF	TGTGCCAGCAGCTTAGTCGTAAAAGGATACGAGCAGTACTTC
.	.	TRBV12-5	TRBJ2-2	CASGLDRDTTGELFF	TGTGCTAGTGGCCTAGACCGGGACACCACCGGGGAGCTGTTTTTT
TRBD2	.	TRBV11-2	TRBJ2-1	CASSLWLAGGDEQFF	TGTGCCAGCAGCTTATGGCTAGCGGGAGGGGATGAGCAGTTCTTC
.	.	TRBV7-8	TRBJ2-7	CASSLAGAGSAYEQYF	TGTGCCAGCAGCTTAGCCGGGGCAGGGTCGGCCTACGAGCAGTACTTC
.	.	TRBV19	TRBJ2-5	CASSTIAGRGLQYF	TGTGCCAGTAGTACGATAGCGGGAAGGGGGCTTCAGTACTTC
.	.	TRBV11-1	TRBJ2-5	CASSLTLYSVQETQYF	TGTGCCAGCAGCTTAACACTTTATTCGGTACAAGAGACCCAGTACTTC
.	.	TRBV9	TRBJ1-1	CASSGQGSGNTEAFF	TGTGCCAGCAGCGGTCAGGGGAGTGGGAACACTGAAGCTTTCTTT
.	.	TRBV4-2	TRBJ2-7	CASSQAEGALDEQYF	TGTGCCAGCAGCCAAGCGGAGGGGGCTCTCGACGAGCAGTACTTC
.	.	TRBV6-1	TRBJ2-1	CASRARDSSYNEQFF	TGTGCCAGCAGAGCCCGGGACTCCTCCTACAATGAGCAGTTCTTC
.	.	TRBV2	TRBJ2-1	CASSGSTSVSYNEQFF	TGTGCCAGCAGTGGTTCAACTAGTGTGTCCTACAATGAGCAGTTCTTC
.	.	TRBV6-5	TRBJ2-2	CASRPTETYTGELFF	TGTGCCAGCAGACCGACAGAAACTTACACCGGGGAGCTGTTTTTT
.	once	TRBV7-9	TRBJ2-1	CASSLLDNYNEQFF	TGTGCCAGCAGCTTACTGGACAACTACAATGAGCAGTTCTTC
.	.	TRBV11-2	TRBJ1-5	CASSLRGNQPQHF	TGTGCCAGCAGCTTAAGGGGGAATCAGCCCCAGCATTTT